Listed below are T cell receptor beta chains from one sample, sequenced in a study of Ad26.COV2.S vaccination and SARS-CoV-2 variants. Sequenced by immunoSEQ multiplex PCR; TCRdb stores in-frame clones only, minus some. The table has a few hundred thousand clones, approximately 88% seen once; the top ten hold around 3.6%. The input for sequencing was peripheral blood, taken in a trial of Ad26.COV2.S vaccine versus placebo. The receptors stem from a person aged 18-65 years who received the Ad26.COV2.S COVID-19 vaccine or a placebo. Both conserved end residues are trimmed from each CDR3.

J,V,CDR3
TRBJ1-5,TRBV6-1,ASSEWRGPYNQPQH
TRBJ1-5,TRBV3-1/TRBV3-2,ASSQAIRDQPQH
TRBJ1-6,TRBV7-2,ASSLVGTGVNSPLH
TRBJ2-7,TRBV7-2,ASSLGWGASSEQY
TRBJ1-6,TRBV6-1,ASSEETERSPLH
TRBJ2-2,TRBV6-5,ASTSRGVGTGELF
TRBJ2-1,TRBV28,ASSSGFNEQF
TRBJ2-7,TRBV29-1,SVARTGEEQY
TRBJ2-1,TRBV5-1,ASSLGQINEQF
TRBJ1-5,TRBV5-8,ASSGDGNQPQH
TRBJ1-4,TRBV5-1,ASSGPGQGDEKLF
TRBJ2-7,TRBV6-5,ASAHLAGDDEQY
TRBJ2-3,TRBV6-2/TRBV6-3,ASSYSDREVTDTQY
TRBJ1-4,TRBV7-9,ASSLFGTNEKLF
TRBJ1-1,TRBV9,ASSVVGHMNTEAF
TRBJ2-7,TRBV11-2,ASSLVWSSYEQY
TRBJ1-5,TRBV28,ASTARNSNQPQH
TRBJ1-1,TRBV5-1,ASSWGSDTEAF
TRBJ1-2,TRBV4-1,ASSQGQGGNYGYT
TRBJ1-1,TRBV10-3,AISDLGGDTEAF
TRBJ2-7,TRBV7-9,ASSPAGLNYEQY
TRBJ2-7,TRBV7-3,ARGTGVSSYEQY
TRBJ1-2,TRBV5-1,ASSSQARYGYT
TRBJ2-3,TRBV18,ASSTTADTQY
TRBJ1-5,TRBV7-3,ASSFGGGSNQPQH
TRBJ2-7,TRBV19,ASSVTGYEQY
TRBJ2-7,TRBV9,ASSAGTGGAYEQY
TRBJ2-5,TRBV19,ASSIMGTQETQY
TRBJ1-2,TRBV6-1,ASSDPAETDGYT
TRBJ1-5,TRBV20-1,SASSGEGVQPQH
TRBJ2-7,TRBV5-1,ASSLAGLQEEQY
TRBJ2-7,TRBV27,ASSLGTGSSYEQY
TRBJ2-1,TRBV15,ATSRVGGTYNEQF
TRBJ1-5,TRBV6-2/TRBV6-3,ASSPHAPEGNQPQH
TRBJ2-2,TRBV5-1,ANSTRGPDATGELF
TRBJ2-6,TRBV6-9,ASSYLSSGANVLT
TRBJ2-7,TRBV30,AWSYSGTSGNEQY
TRBJ2-1,TRBV18,ASSPRGTVPLGNEQF
TRBJ2-5,TRBV6-4,ASSARGGDQETQY
TRBJ2-1,TRBV28,ASSRGLPSYNEQF
TRBJ1-4,TRBV23-1,ARAGGPNEKLF
TRBJ2-7,TRBV3-1/TRBV3-2,ASSGRGHEQY
TRBJ2-7,TRBV10-3,AISEKQGGGYEQY
TRBJ1-2,TRBV28,ASRDDRGGIYGYT
TRBJ1-1,TRBV9,ASSVVIGFNEAF
TRBJ1-6,TRBV2,ATNKGDYSPLH
TRBJ1-2,TRBV7-2,ASSLGSGDLYGYT
TRBJ1-2,TRBV29-1,SVSNYGYT
TRBJ1-1,TRBV6-5,ASSSRDGVNTEAF
TRBJ1-1,TRBV30,AWRDVRGTEAF